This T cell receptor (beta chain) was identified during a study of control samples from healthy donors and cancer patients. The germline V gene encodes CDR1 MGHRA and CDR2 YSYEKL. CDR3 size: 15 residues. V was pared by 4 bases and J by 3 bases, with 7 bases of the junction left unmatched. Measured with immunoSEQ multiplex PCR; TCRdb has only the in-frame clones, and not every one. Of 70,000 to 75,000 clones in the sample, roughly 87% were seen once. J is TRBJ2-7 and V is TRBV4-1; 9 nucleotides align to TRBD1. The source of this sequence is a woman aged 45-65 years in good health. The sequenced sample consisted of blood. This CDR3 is CASSRGGTGIYEQYF. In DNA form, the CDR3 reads TGCGCCAGCAGCCGGGGCGGGACAGGGATCTACGAGCAGTACTTC.